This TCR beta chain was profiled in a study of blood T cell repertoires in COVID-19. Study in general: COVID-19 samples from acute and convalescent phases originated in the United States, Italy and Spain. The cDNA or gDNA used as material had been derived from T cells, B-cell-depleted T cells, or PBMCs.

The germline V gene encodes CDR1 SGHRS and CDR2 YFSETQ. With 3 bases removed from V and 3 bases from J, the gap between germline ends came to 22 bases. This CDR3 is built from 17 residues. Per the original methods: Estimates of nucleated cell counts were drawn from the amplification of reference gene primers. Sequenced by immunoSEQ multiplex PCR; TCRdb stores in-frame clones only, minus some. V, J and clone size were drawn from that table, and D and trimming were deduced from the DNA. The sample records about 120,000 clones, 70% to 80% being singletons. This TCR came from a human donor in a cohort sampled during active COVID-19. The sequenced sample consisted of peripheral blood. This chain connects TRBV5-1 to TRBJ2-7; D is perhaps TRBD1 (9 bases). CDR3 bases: TGCGCCAGCAGCTGGGACAGGGAAGCGGGAGAACTCTACGAGCAGTACTTC. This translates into CASSWDREAGELYEQYF.